The 27 T cell receptor beta chains in this list originate from one sample, sequenced in a study of blood T cell repertoires in COVID-19. Repertoires were generated with immunoSEQ multiplex PCR, while TCRdb's copy carries only in-frame clones and drops some. The repertoire holds tens of thousands of clones, with approximately 90% as singletons. Sequencing input: peripheral blood. All receptors come from a human donor in a cohort sampled during active COVID-19.

The J gene is TRBJ1-4, the V gene TRBV3-1 (or the pseudogene TRBV3-2), with D possibly TRBD1 on 5 matching bases. The V and J ends lost 1 base and 7 bases respectively, with 13 bases between them. This CDR3 spans 15 amino acids. Germline values: CDR1 LGHDT, CDR2 YNNKEL (reference sequence). CDR3 bases: TGTGCCAGCAGCCAAGGGGGCTCGAGGATTGAAAAACTGTTTTTT. As protein: CASSQGGSRIEKLFF.

This rearrangement joins TRBV3-1 (or the pseudogene TRBV3-2) to TRBJ1-4; TRBD1 is a possible D gene (6 bases). Germline CDR1 LGHDT, CDR2 YNNKEL (reference sequence). The V end lost 1 base, the J end lost 6 bases, and 15 bases lay between the germline ends. The CDR3 is 16 residues long. The CDR3 nucleotides read TGTGCCAGCAGCCAAGTCAGGGGCGGCATGCATGAAAAACTGTTTTTT. Its translation: CASSQVRGGMHEKLFF.

V usage is TRBV12-3 or TRBV12-4 and J usage is TRBJ1-2; D might be TRBD1 (5 bases). V was pared by 2 bases and J by 8 bases, with 12 bases between. CDR3 length: 13 amino acids. As DNA, the CDR3 is TGTGCCAGCAGTTTATCAGGGTCCTTCGGCTACACCTTC. Translated, it gives CASSLSGSFGYTF.

J is TRBJ1-3 and V is TRBV2; TRBD1 aligns across 8 bases. The CDR3 length is 14 residues. The V gene's germline CDR1 is SNHLY and CDR2 FYNNEI. V shed 10 bases, J shed 1 base, and the junction held 6 bases outside the gene matches. The CDR3 here is CATDQGASGNTIYF. CDR3 sequence (DNA): TGTGCCACCGATCAGGGGGCTTCTGGAAACACCATATATTTT.

V gene TRBV5-4 combines with J gene TRBJ1-6, with TRBD1 as a possible D gene (5 bases). The CDR3 covers 15 residues. Germline V gene lookup returns CDR1 SGHNT and CDR2 YYREEE (reference sequence). Trimming removed 5 bases from V and 5 bases from J, with 14 bases in between. The CDR3 loop is CASRKGGADNSPLHF. In DNA form, the CDR3 reads TGTGCCAGCAGGAAGGGAGGGGCGGATAATTCACCCCTCCACTTT.

V and J are TRBV14 and TRBJ1-2; weak D call: TRBD1 (6 bases). The germline gives CDR1 SGHDN, CDR2 FVKESK. This CDR3 region has 14 residues. The germline V and J ends were trimmed by 4 bases and 7 bases, with 16 bases remaining between them. In nucleotides, the CDR3 is TGTGCCAGCAGCCTCCTAGGGACCAGGGGTGGCTACACCTTC. Its protein is CASSLLGTRGGYTF. Full variable domain (missing parts from reference TRBV14 and TRBJ1-2): EAGVTQFPSHSVIEKGQTVTLRCDPISGHDNLYWYRRVMGKEIKFLLHFVKESKQDESGMPNNRFLAERTGGTYSTLKVQPAELEDSGVYFCASSLLGTRGGYTFGSGTRLTVV.

The chain combines TRBV5-1 with TRBJ2-2; 12 bases map to TRBD1. The CDR3 has 15 amino acids. Germline V gene sequence: CDR1 SGHRS, CDR2 YFSETQ. The V segment lost 4 bases and the J segment 7 bases; nucleotides outside the gene matches: 5. The CDR3 loop reads CASSVRDRGRGELFF. In nucleotides, the CDR3 is TGCGCCAGCAGCGTCCGGGACAGGGGGCGCGGGGAGCTGTTTTTT.

This chain links TRBV15 with TRBJ2-3; 7 nucleotides line up with TRBD1. V trimming: 4 bases; J trimming: 0 bases; junction bases outside the gene matches: 7. The CDR3 covers 16 residues. In germline, CDR1 is LNHNV, CDR2 YYDKDF (reference sequence). The CDR3 region has the DNA TGTGCCACCAGCAAGGACAGGTCATCTAGCACAGATACGCAGTATTTT. Residues: CATSKDRSSSTDTQYF.

The chain joins TRBV7-9 to TRBJ2-3; 11 bases line up with TRBD2. CDR1 is SEHNR and CDR2 is FQNEAQ in the germline V gene (reference sequence). V lost 4 bases, J lost 4 bases, and 7 bases stayed unmatched. This CDR3 is built from 16 residues. The CDR3 loop is CASSSYTSGSSDTQYF. In nucleotides, the CDR3 is TGTGCCAGCAGCTCATACACTAGCGGGAGTTCAGATACGCAGTATTTT.

The chain combines TRBV7-2 with TRBJ2-3; 7 positions match TRBD1. The germline V gene encodes CDR1 SGHTA and CDR2 FQGNSA. This CDR3 is 16 amino acids long. After removal of 5 bases from V and 3 bases from J, the junction contained 11 bases not matched to a gene. The CDR3 DNA reads as TGTGCCAGCAGCAAAGGGGGCCTGAAGGGGACAGATACGCAGTATTTT. This sequence encodes CASSKGGLKGTDTQYF.

The genes are TRBV7-8 and TRBJ1-4; weak D call: TRBD1 (5 bases). Germline-derived CDR1 and CDR2 are SGHVS and FQNEAQ. Trimming left V 2 bases short and J 0 bases short, with 10 bases between. CDR3 size: 16 residues. The CDR3 protein is CASSLRQFATNEKLFF. The CDR3 DNA reads as TGTGCCAGCAGCTTACGACAGTTTGCAACTAATGAAAAACTGTTTTTT. Full variable domain (remainder filled in from reference TRBV7-8 and TRBJ1-4): GAGVSQSPRYKVAKRGQDVALRCDPISGHVSLFWYQQALGQGPEFLTYFQNEAQLDKSGLPSDRFFAERPEGSVSTLKIQRTQQEDSAVYLCASSLRQFATNEKLFFGSGTQLSVL.

J is TRBJ2-3 and V is TRBV10-3; unclear D gene. Looked up from germline, CDR1 is ENHRY and CDR2 is SYGVKD. This CDR3 is 15 amino acids long. The ends were cut back, 0 bases at V and 1 base at J, with 8 bases in the middle. The CDR3 sequence is CAISESGQGTDTQYF. The CDR3, as DNA: TGTGCCATCAGTGAGTCCGGCCAGGGCACAGATACGCAGTATTTT.

The genes are TRBV9 and TRBJ2-1, with D maybe TRBD2 (7 bases). The CDR3 runs to 14 residues. CDR1 and CDR2 from the germline V gene are SGDLS and YYNGEE. The V end was cut by 1 base, the J end by 8 bases, with 13 bases between. In DNA, the CDR3 is TGTGCCAGCAGCGTACGGGGGGCAGGGGATGAGCAGTTCTTC. It specifies CASSVRGAGDEQFF.

The V gene is TRBV19, the J gene TRBJ1-6; TRBD1 matches at 11 bases. The CDR3 is 14 amino acids. The ends lost 6 bases at V and 8 bases at J; junction bases unmatched: 3. Germline V gives CDR1 LNHDA, CDR2 SQIVND (reference sequence). The CDR3 spells CASRKDRGHSPLHF. The CDR3 nucleotides read TGTGCCAGTAGAAAGGACAGGGGGCATTCACCCCTCCACTTT.

The chain carries TRBV3-1 (or the pseudogene TRBV3-2) and TRBJ2-6, with D possibly matching TRBD2 (7 bases). CDR1 and CDR2 (germline): LGHDT, YNNKEL (reference sequence). The CDR3 loop spans 17 amino acids. V dropped 4 bases and J dropped 0 bases, with 13 bases sitting between them. CDR3 bases: TGTGCCAGCAGCCCGAGGGGGGGAAGCTCTGGGGCCAACGTCCTGACTTTC. Protein: CASSPRGGSSGANVLTF.

This rearrangement joins TRBV7-2 to TRBJ2-1, with 13 bases matching TRBD2. The junction had 5 bases not matched to a gene; V was cut back by 4 bases and J by 5 bases. The CDR3 length is 16 residues. Germline V lookup: CDR1 SGHTA, CDR2 FQGNSA. CDR3: CASSSELAGGHNEQFF. The DNA for the CDR3 is TGTGCCAGCAGCTCCGAACTAGCGGGGGGGCACAATGAGCAGTTCTTC.

The V gene is TRBV4-1, the J gene TRBJ2-5, with 9 bases fitting TRBD1. This CDR3 is 13 amino acids long. The germline V gene encodes CDR1 MGHRA and CDR2 YSYEKL. The trim removed 6 bases at V and 3 bases at J, leaving 2 bases unmatched. CDR3: CASSRTGEETQYF. The CDR3 region has the DNA TGCGCCAGCAGTAGGACAGGGGAAGAGACCCAGTACTTC.

The rearrangement links TRBV10-3 to TRBJ1-6; the D gene is possibly TRBD1 (6 bases). V lost 3 bases to trimming and J lost 7 bases, with 10 bases between them. Germline loops: CDR1 ENHRY, CDR2 SYGVKD. The CDR3 loop spans 14 amino acids. Here the CDR3 reads CAISERTDNSPLHF. The CDR3 DNA reads as TGTGCCATCAGTGAAAGGACAGACAATTCACCCCTCCACTTT.

The chain has TRBV6-1 and TRBJ2-3; TRBD2 matches 12 bases. V was clipped by 4 bases and J by 2 bases; unmatched bases: 4. Germline V CDR1 and CDR2: MNHNS, SASEGT. CDR3 length: 16 amino acids. The CDR3 here is CASSATSGGTTDTQYF. The CDR3 DNA is TGTGCCAGCAGTGCCACTAGCGGGGGGACCACAGATACGCAGTATTTT.

The chain links TRBV2 to TRBJ1-2, with 10 nucleotides matching TRBD1. The CDR3 runs 14 residues. The V and J ends lost 6 bases and 2 bases, in that order; junction bases with no gene match: 3. Germline loops: CDR1 SNHLY, CDR2 FYNNEI. Written as DNA, the CDR3 is TGTGCCAGCAGCCCGGGACAGGGGAACTATGGCTACACCTTC. Translating gives CASSPGQGNYGYTF.

The chain links TRBV9 to TRBJ1-6, with D unresolved. V lost 0 bases to trimming and J lost 1 base, with 5 bases between them. The CDR3 is 15 amino acids. CDR1 is SGDLS and CDR2 is YYNGEE in the germline V gene. The CDR3 is CASSVDISYNSPLHF. The CDR3 coding sequence is TGTGCCAGCAGCGTAGACATTTCCTATAATTCACCCCTCCACTTT.

This sequence joins TRBV7-9 and TRBJ2-7; 9 bases line up with TRBD1. The V gene end was trimmed by 6 bases and the J gene end by 6 bases; junction bases not matched to a gene: 9. This CDR3 has 14 amino acids. Per germline, CDR1 SEHNR and CDR2 FQNEAQ (reference sequence). The CDR3 region is CASRPGTGISEQYF. The DNA of the CDR3 is TGTGCCAGCAGGCCCGGGACAGGGATCTCCGAGCAGTACTTC.

This rearrangement joins TRBV5-1 to TRBJ1-2; 8 bases align to TRBD1. CDR3 size: 13 residues. With V trimmed by 4 bases and J by 8 bases, 7 bases remained unmatched. CDR1 is SGHRS, CDR2 YFSETQ, per germline. CDR3 sequence reads: CASSPDRGDGYTF. CDR3 DNA: TGCGCCAGCAGCCCCGACAGGGGCGACGGCTACACCTTC.

The genes are TRBV19 and TRBJ1-1, with 7 nucleotides matching TRBD1. Germline V gene data show CDR1 as LNHDA and CDR2 as SQIVND (reference sequence). V trimming: 3 bases; J trimming: 11 bases; junction bases outside the gene matches: 6. The CDR3 contains 12 residues. CDR3 sequence (DNA): TGTGCCAGTAGTATTGAGGACAGGAGGGCTTTCTTT. This sequence encodes CASSIEDRRAFF.

The chain uses TRBV6-6 and TRBJ1-2; tentative D call: TRBD1 (6 bases). Germline CDR1 and CDR2: MNHNY and SVGAGI (reference sequence). The CDR3 is 16 residues long. Trimming shortened V by 6 bases and J by 0 bases, and 17 bases separated the two germline ends. CDR3 sequence: CASRPGQIDTNYGYTF. The CDR3, as DNA: TGTGCCAGCAGACCTGGACAGATCGACACTAACTATGGCTACACCTTC.

The chain combines TRBV5-1 with TRBJ2-1; a weak D match, TRBD1 (6 bases). Trimming pared 4 bases from V and 6 bases from J, leaving 20 bases between. From germline, CDR1 is SGHRS and CDR2 YFSETQ. The CDR3 is made up of 16 amino acids. The CDR3 here is CASSPATGTKPNEQFF. The CDR3 DNA sequence: TGCGCCAGCAGCCCCGCTACCGGGACAAAGCCCAATGAGCAGTTCTTC.

The chain is built from TRBV11-2 and TRBJ1-1, with 8 bases identical to TRBD1. Per germline, CDR1 SGHAT and CDR2 FQNNGV. After removal of 5 bases from V and 2 bases from J, the junction contained 7 bases not matched to a gene. The CDR3 covers 15 residues. CDR3 region: CASSHTTGANTEAFF. CDR3 nucleotides: TGTGCCAGCAGCCACACGACAGGGGCTAACACTGAAGCTTTCTTT. The full variable domain, in which reference TRBV11-2 and TRBJ1-1 provide the parts outside the CDR3, is EAGVAQSPRYKIIEKRQSVAFWCNPISGHATLYWYQQILGQGPKLLIQFQNNGVVDDSQLPKDRFSAERLKGVDSTLKIQPAKLEDSAVYLCASSHTTGANTEAFFGQGTRLTVV.